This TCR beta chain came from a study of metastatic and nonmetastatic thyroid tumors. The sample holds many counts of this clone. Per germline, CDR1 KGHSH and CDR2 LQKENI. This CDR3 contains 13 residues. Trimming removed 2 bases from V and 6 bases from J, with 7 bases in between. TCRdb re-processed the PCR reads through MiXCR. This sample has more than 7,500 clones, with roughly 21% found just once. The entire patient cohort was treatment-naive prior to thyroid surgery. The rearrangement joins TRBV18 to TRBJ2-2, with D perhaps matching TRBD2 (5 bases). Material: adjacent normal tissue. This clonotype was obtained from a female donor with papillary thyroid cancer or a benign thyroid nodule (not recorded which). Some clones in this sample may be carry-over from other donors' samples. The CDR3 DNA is TGTGCCAGCTCACCAGTGGAGGCCGGGGAGCTGTTTTTT. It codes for CASSPVEAGELFF.